The clone carrying this T cell receptor beta chain was observed once. Its antigen is unidentified. The data originate from a study of blood T cells in healthy people across ages. Across the whole study: With template switching, about one barcoded beta molecule was captured per two T cells. Notes on the study in general: While age rose, TCR beta diversity per million T cells dropped in a roughly linear way.

Next came a second PCR, run for about 6 to 12 cycles, which used a sample-barcoded 5' primer along with a J-beta primer mix. The template-switch adaptor was a 5' adaptor with 12 random nucleotides. It tagged each cDNA molecule. Each of the samples gave a minimum of 2.5 million paired-end reads that contained CDR3. A single record per CDR3 protein comes from TCRdb applying MiXCR to the 5' RACE reads. This sample carries roughly 900,000 distinct CDR3 sequences, less than 35% of them seen once, and the ten largest clones take approximately 15%. Material for sequencing was blood. The TCR sequence derives from a woman older than 75 in good health.

Written as DNA, the CDR3 is TGTGCCACCAGTGAAAGCGGGGGCCGAGGGAATAAGCAGTTCTTC. Residues: CATSESGGRGNKQFF. The chain employs TRBV24-1 and TRBJ2-1; 8 nucleotides agree with TRBD2. Per the germline V gene, CDR1 is KGHDR and CDR2 is SFDVKD. J gave up 11 bases and V 4 bases, and 12 bases lay outside the gene matches. This CDR3 spans 15 amino acids.